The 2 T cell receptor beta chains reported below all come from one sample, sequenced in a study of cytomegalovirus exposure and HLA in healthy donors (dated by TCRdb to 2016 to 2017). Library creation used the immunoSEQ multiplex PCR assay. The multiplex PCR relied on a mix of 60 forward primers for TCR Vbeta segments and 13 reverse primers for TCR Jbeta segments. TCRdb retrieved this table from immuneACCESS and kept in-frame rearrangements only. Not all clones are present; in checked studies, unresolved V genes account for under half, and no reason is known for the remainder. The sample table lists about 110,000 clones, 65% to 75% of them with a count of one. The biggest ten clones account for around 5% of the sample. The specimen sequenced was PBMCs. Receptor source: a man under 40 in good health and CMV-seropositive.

The CDR3 loop is CASSALQGANYGYTF. The CDR3, as DNA: TGTGCCAGCAGTGCCTTACAGGGTGCGAACTATGGCTACACCTTC. The J gene is TRBJ1-2, the V gene TRBV2; possible D gene TRBD1, 6 bases. CDR1 SNHLY and CDR2 FYNNEI come from the germline V gene. This CDR3 comprises 15 residues. V was cut by 4 bases and J by 2 bases, with 14 bases left in between.

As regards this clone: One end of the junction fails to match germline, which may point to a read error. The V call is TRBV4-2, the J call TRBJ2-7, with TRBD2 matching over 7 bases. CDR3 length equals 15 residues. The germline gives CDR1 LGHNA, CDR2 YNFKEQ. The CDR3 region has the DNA TGTGTCAGCAGTCCGCAGGGCGGGGGAATATACGAGCAGTACTTC. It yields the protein CVSSPQGGGIYEQYF.